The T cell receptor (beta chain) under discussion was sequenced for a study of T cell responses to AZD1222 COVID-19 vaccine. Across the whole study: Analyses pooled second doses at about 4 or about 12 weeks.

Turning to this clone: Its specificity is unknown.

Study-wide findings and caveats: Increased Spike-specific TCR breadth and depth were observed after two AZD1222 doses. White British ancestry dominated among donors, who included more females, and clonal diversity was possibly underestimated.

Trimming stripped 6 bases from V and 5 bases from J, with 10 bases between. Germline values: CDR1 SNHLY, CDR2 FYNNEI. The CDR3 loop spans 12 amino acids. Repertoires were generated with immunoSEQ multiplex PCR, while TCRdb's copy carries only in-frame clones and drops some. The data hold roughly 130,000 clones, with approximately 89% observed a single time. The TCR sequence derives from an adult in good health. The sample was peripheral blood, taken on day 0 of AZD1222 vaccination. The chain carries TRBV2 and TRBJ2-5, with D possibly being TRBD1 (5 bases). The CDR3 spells CASSANRETQYF. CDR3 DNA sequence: TGTGCCAGCAGCGCAAACAGGGAGACCCAGTACTTC.